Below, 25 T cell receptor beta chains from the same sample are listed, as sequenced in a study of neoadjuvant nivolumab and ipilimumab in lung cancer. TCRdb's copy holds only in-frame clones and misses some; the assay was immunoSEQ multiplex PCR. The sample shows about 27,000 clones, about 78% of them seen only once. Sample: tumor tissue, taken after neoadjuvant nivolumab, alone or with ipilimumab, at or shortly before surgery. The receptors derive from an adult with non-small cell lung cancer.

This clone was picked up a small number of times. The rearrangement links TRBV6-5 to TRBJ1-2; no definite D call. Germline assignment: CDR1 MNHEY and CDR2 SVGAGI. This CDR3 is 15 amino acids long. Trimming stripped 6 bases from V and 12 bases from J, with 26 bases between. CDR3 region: CASRRQEGSGAGDTF. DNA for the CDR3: TGTGCCAGCAGACGACAAGAGGGCAGCGGCGCGGGAGACACCTTC.

The CDR3 protein is CASSEAPQIHYGYTF. The CDR3 DNA follows: TGTGCCAGCAGTGAGGCCCCACAGATCCACTATGGCTACACCTTC. This chain joins TRBV2 and TRBJ1-2; no firm D call. Trimming removed 3 bases at V and 3 bases at J, with 14 bases between. Germline V gene data show CDR1 as SNHLY and CDR2 as FYNNEI. The CDR3 contains 15 residues.

CDR3 DNA sequence: TGTGCCAGCAGCAACCGGGACAGGGGTGAGACCCAGTACTTC. Translation gives CASSNRDRGETQYF. The genes are TRBV7-2 and TRBJ2-5, with 10 bases identical to TRBD1. Germline CDR1 and CDR2: SGHTA and FQGNSA. The CDR3 covers 14 residues. V lost 5 bases, J lost 5 bases, and 5 bases stayed unmatched.

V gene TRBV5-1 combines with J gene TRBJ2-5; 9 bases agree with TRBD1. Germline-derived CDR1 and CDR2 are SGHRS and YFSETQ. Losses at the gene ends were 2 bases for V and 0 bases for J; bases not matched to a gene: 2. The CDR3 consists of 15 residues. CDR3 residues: CASSLGQGNQETQYF. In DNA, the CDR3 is TGCGCCAGCAGCTTAGGACAGGGGAACCAAGAGACCCAGTACTTC.

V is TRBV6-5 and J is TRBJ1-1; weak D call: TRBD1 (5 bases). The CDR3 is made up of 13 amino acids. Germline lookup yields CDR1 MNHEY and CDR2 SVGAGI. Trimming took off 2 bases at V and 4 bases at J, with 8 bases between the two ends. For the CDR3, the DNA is TGTGCCAGCAGTTACAGGGGAGGCACTGAAGCTTTCTTT. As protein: CASSYRGGTEAFF.

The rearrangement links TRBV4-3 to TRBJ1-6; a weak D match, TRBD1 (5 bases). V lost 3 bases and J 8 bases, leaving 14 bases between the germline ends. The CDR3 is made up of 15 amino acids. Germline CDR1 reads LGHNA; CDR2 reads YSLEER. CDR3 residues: CASSHAGRTDSPLHF. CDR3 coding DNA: TGCGCCAGCAGCCACGCGGGACGGACGGATTCACCCCTCCACTTT.

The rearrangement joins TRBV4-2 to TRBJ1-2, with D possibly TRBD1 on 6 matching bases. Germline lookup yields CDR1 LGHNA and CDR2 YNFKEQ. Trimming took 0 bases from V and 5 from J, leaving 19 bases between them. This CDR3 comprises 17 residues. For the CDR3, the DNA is TGTGCCAGCAGCCAAGAGTGGGGGGCCCTCTTCAAATATGGCTACACCTTC. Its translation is CASSQEWGALFKYGYTF.

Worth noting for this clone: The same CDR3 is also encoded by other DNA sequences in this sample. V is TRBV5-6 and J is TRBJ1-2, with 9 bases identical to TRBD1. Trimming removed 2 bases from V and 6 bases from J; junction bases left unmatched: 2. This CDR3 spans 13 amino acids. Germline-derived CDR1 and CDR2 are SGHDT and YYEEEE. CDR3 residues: CASSLRQGDGYTF. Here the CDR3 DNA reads TGTGCCAGCAGCTTACGACAGGGGGATGGCTACACCTTC.

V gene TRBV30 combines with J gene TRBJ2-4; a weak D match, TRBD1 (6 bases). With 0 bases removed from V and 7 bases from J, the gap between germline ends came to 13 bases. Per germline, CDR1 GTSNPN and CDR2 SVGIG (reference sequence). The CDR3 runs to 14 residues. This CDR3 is CAWSVHNRENIQYF. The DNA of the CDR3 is TGTGCCTGGAGTGTACATAACAGGGAGAACATTCAGTACTTC.

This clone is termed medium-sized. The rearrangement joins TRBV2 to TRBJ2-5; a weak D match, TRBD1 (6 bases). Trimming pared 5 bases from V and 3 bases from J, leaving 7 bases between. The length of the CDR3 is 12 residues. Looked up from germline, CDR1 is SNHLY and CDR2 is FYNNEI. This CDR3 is CASSRTEETQYF. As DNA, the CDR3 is TGTGCCAGCAGTCGGACAGAAGAGACCCAGTACTTC.

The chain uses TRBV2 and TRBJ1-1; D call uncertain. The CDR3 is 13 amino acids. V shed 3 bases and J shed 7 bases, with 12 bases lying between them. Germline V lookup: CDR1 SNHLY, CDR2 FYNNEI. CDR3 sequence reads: CASSEAQLLEAFF. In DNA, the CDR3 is TGTGCCAGCAGTGAGGCACAGCTCCTTGAAGCTTTCTTT.

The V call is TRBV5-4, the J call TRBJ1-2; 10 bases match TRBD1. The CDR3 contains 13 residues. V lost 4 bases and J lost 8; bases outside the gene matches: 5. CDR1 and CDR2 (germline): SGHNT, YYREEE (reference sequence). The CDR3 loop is CASSNRDRGGYTF. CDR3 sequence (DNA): TGTGCCAGCAGCAACCGGGACAGGGGAGGCTACACCTTC.

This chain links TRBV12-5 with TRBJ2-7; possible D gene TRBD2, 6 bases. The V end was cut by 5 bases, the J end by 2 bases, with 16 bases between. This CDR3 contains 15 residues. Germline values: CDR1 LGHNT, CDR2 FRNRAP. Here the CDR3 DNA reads TGTGCTAGTGGTCTCCCCGGGACGGGAGCCTACGAGCAGTACTTC. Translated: CASGLPGTGAYEQYF.

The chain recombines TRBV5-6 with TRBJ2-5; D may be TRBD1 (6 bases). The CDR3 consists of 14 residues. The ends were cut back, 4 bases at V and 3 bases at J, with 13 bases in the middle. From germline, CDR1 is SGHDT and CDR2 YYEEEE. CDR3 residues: CASSPRGSEETQYF. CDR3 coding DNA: TGTGCCAGCAGCCCGAGGGGGAGCGAAGAGACCCAGTACTTC.

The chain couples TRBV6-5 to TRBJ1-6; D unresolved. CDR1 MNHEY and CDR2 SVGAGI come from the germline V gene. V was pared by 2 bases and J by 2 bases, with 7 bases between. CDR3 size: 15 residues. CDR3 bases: TGTGCCAGCAGTTACAAGGTCACCTATAATTCACCCCTCCACTTT. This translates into CASSYKVTYNSPLHF.

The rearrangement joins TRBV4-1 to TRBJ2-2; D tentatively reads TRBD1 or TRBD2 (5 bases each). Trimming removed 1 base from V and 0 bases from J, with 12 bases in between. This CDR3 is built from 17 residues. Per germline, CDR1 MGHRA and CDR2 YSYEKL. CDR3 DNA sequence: TGCGCCAGCAGCCAAGGAGGGGCAGCCTCGAACACCGGGGAGCTGTTTTTT. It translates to CASSQGGAASNTGELFF.

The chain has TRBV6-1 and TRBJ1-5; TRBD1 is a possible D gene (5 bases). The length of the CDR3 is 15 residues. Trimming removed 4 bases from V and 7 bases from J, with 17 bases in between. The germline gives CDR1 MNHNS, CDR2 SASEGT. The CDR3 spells CASSVDGGAGQPQHF. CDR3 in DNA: TGTGCCAGCAGTGTCGACGGGGGAGCCGGGCAGCCCCAGCATTTT.

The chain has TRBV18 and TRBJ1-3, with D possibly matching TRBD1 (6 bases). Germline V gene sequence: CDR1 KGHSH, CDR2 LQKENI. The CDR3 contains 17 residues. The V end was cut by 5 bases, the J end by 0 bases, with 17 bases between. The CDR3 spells CASSTAQGSLSGNTIYF. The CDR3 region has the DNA TGTGCCAGCTCAACCGCTCAGGGGAGTCTCTCTGGAAACACCATATATTTT.

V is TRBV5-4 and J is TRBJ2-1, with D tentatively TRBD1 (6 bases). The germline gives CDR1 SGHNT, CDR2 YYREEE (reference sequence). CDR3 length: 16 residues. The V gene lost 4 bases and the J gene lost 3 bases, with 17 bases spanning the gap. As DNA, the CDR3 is TGTGCCAGCAGCCCGGCCACAGGGAGCCTCTACAATGAGCAGTTCTTC. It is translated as CASSPATGSLYNEQFF.

In nucleotides, the CDR3 is TGTGCCAGCAGCTTGGAGCCGTGGGATCAGCCCCAGCATTTT. This encodes CASSLEPWDQPQHF. The chain is built from TRBV5-7 and TRBJ1-5; the D is unclear. TRBV5-7 is an ORF for which the function is uncertain. The CDR3 is 14 residues long. Between the trimmed V and J ends, which lost 0 bases and 5 bases, there was a span of 9 bases.

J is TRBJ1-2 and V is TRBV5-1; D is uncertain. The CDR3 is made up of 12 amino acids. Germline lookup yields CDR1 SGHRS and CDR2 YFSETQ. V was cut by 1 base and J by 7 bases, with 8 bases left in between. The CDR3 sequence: CASSLTVGGYTF. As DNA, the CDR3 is TGCGCCAGCAGCTTGACGGTGGGTGGCTACACCTTC.

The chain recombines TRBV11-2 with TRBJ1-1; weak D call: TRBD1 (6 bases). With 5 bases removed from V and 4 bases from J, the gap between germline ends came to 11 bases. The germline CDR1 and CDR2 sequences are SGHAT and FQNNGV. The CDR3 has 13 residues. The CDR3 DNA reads TGTGCCAGCAGCATGGAGGGGGGCACTGAAGCTTTCTTT. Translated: CASSMEGGTEAFF. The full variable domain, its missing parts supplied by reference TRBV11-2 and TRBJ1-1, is EAGVAQSPRYKIIEKRQSVAFWCNPISGHATLYWYQQILGQGPKLLIQFQNNGVVDDSQLPKDRFSAERLKGVDSTLKIQPAKLEDSAVYLCASSMEGGTEAFFGQGTRLTVV.

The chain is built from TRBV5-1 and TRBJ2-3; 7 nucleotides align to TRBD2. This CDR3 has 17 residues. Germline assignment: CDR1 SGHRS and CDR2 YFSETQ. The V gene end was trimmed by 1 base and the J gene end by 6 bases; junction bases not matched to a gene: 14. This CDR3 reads CASSLLPSGSLPDTQYF. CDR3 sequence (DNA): TGCGCCAGCAGCTTGTTGCCTAGCGGTTCACTCCCCGATACGCAGTATTTT.

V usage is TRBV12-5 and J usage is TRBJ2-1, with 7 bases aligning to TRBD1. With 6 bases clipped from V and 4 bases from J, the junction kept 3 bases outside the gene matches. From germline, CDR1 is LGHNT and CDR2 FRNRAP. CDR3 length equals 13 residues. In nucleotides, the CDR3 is TGTGCTAGTGGCCCGACAGGGTACAATGAGCAGTTCTTC. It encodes CASGPTGYNEQFF.

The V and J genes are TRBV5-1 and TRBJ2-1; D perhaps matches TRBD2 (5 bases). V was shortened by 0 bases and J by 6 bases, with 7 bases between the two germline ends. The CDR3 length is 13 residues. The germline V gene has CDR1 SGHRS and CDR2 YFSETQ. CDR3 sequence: CASSLGGANEQFF. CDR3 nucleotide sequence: TGCGCCAGCAGCTTGGGGGGAGCCAATGAGCAGTTCTTC. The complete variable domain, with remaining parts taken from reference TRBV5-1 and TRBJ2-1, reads KAGVTQTPRYLIKTRGQQVTLSCSPISGHRSVSWYQQTPGQGLQFLFEYFSETQRNKGNFPGRFSGRQFSNSRSEMNVSTLELGDSALYLCASSLGGANEQFFGPGTRLTVL.